The present T cell receptor (beta chain) was sequenced within a study of cytotoxic CD8 clonotypes in ibrutinib-treated CLL (dated by TCRdb to the early 2020s). Context from the whole study: The cohort had about a dozen relapsed/refractory and approximately 15 treatment-naive patients; some 17 were IGHV unmutated. Partial responses were observed in 24 patients and complete responses in 2; after a median follow-up of roughly 62 months, remission was maintained in around 14 patients and progression was observed in approximately 12. Samples at response were collected after a median of roughly 13 months of treatment, with a range of about 6 to 36 months. Samples averaged roughly 280,000 productive templates and roughly 86,000 productive rearrangements. Of the approximately 94 people in the trial, approximately 24 had longitudinal samples available. Cryopreserved peripheral blood mononuclear cells were obtained before treatment, at response, and at either sustained remission or disease progression. Every sample from remission and from progressive disease was obtained while the patients were still on ibrutinib. What the study reported, not specific to this receptor: Sustained-remission and progressing patients did not have matched sampling times, and lymph node repertoires were not examined. Clonality rose at ibrutinib response, remained stable during sustained remission, and dropped back toward baseline at progression. Baseline clonality was found to be higher than that of age-matched healthy donors and was strongly correlated with circulating CD8+ T-cell counts. Public clonotypes were found to be uncommon and were observed to contract or remain stable during treatment; the increase in clonality was shown to reflect expansion of private clonotypes at ibrutinib response.

A MiSeq instrument was used for deep resolution sequencing, which targeted depths ranging from 1 in 1 million up to 1 in 200,000 T cells, with coverage averaging 10x for each clonotype. The immunoSEQ hsTCRB Kit was used to generate TCR beta libraries. Turning to the authors' computational methods: The data were analyzed with ImmunoSEQ Analyzer and ImmunoSEQ Data Assistant, and V, D and J gene assignments followed IMGT definitions. Clonality, with values ranging from 0 to 1, was calculated as one minus the normalized Shannon entropy of productive rearrangement frequencies. Public clonotype analysis was restricted to overrepresented clonotypes comprising at least 0.05% of each patient's repertoire. Approximately 12 age-matched healthy donor repertoires from immuneACCESS were used as controls for clonality. Not all clones reach the TCRdb copy of this immuneACCESS table, which keeps in-frame sequences only. Checked studies attribute under half of the gap to unresolved V genes and leave the rest unexplained. V and J calls and clone size are as listed in that table; D and trimming were resolved from the DNA. The sample data list some 200,000 clones, and about 75% of these were observed just once. The ten largest make up approximately 6.3% of the sample.

The sample's time point label, in plain terms: 12 to 13 months on ibrutinib. For TCR beta library preparation, around 1.9 micrograms of genomic DNA were extracted from the cryopreserved PBMCs. Longitudinal blood samples from CLL patients receiving ibrutinib monotherapy were subjected to high-throughput TCR beta sequencing. The patients took part in an open-label, single-center phase 2 trial of ibrutinib monotherapy. A note on this clone: The specificity of this receptor is unknown. No base quality information exists; no much larger clone differs at one position.

The CDR3 sequence holds 16 residues, the cysteine and phenylalanine included. Of all the DNA, just the CDR3 is kept, 48 bases in frame from base 1. V sheds 4 bases and J sheds 5 bases, leaving 21 bases between their ends. From the germline V gene, CDR1 is SGHRS and CDR2 is YFSETQ. The sequence joins TRBV5-1 to TRBJ1-1; the best D guess is TRBD1, with 5 bases matching. The TCR originated in a human donor with chronic lymphocytic leukemia. The sequences come from PBMCs, collected after 12 months of ibrutinib treatment. The DNA sequence is as follows: TGCGCCAGCAGCCCGAATCCCCCCGGGGGGAGGACTGAAGCTTTCTTT. It is translated as CASSPNPPGGRTEAFF. Joined to the reference TRBV5-1 and TRBJ1-1 proteins, this CDR3 gives the full variable domain: KAGVTQTPRYLIKTRGQQVTLSCSPISGHRSVSWYQQTPGQGLQFLFEYFSETQRNKGNFPGRFSGRQFSNSRSEMNVSTLELGDSALYLCASSPNPPGGRTEAFFGQGTRLTVV.